These 23 T cell receptor beta chains originate from one sample sequenced in a study of OX40 agonist ivuxolimab in advanced cancers. The table came from immunoSEQ multiplex PCR; TCRdb's copy has only in-frame clones and leaves some out. The table lists around 70,000 clones, about 84% of them singletons, with around 9.9% in the top ten. The source was CD4+ or CD8+ T cells sorted from blood, collected in a trial of the OX40 agonist ivuxolimab. All receptors come from an adult with an advanced solid tumor such as melanoma, head and neck, liver or kidney cancer.

This clone was seen a few times. The V and J genes are TRBV30 and TRBJ2-7, with D maybe TRBD1 (6 bases). CDR3 length: 14 residues. Germline-derived CDR1 and CDR2 are GTSNPN and SVGIG (reference sequence). V was pared by 2 bases and J by 6 bases, with 17 bases between. The CDR3 loop reads CAWSPNPGRGEQYV. CDR3 nucleotides: TGTGCCTGGAGTCCGAACCCTGGCAGGGGCGAGCAGTACGTC.

V gene TRBV5-4 combines with J gene TRBJ2-5; 7 bases map to TRBD1. Looked up from germline, CDR1 is SGHNT and CDR2 is YYREEE (reference sequence). This CDR3 contains 15 residues. The junction had 4 bases not matched to a gene; V was cut back by 0 bases and J by 2 bases. For the CDR3, the DNA is TGTGCCAGCAGCTTGGCTCAACAGGGGCAAGAGACCCAGTACTTC. As protein: CASSLAQQGQETQYF.

In its sample, this clone was seen a few times. The V call is TRBV2, the J call TRBJ1-2; D may be TRBD1 (5 bases). V gave up 0 bases and J gave up 8 bases, with 19 bases separating them. CDR3 length equals 16 residues. CDR1 SNHLY and CDR2 FYNNEI come from the germline V gene. The CDR3: CASSEATGGYGGGYTF. The DNA of the CDR3 is TGTGCCAGCAGTGAAGCTACAGGCGGATATGGCGGCGGCTACACCTTC.

The chain links TRBV10-3 to TRBJ2-6; tentative D call: TRBD1 (6 bases). CDR1 and CDR2 (germline): ENHRY, SYGVKD. The V end was cut by 3 bases, the J end by 4 bases, with 10 bases between. The length of the CDR3 is 15 residues. The CDR3 region has the DNA TGTGCCATCAGTGATGGGGGCACCGGGGCCAACGTCCTGACTTTC. Translated: CAISDGGTGANVLTF.

The gene calls are TRBV7-9 and TRBJ2-1, with TRBD1 matching 8 bases. The CDR3 runs to 13 residues. In germline, CDR1 is SEHNR, CDR2 FQNEAQ (reference sequence). The junction had 5 bases not matched to a gene; V was cut back by 5 bases and J by 8 bases. CDR3 DNA sequence: TGTGCCAGCAGCCAGGACAGGGCGGATGAGCAGTTCTTC. Its translation is CASSQDRADEQFF.

The sample holds a few counts of this clone. The chain carries TRBV7-8 and TRBJ2-2; TRBD1 matches at 8 bases. The length of the CDR3 is 16 residues. Per the germline V gene, CDR1 is SGHVS and CDR2 is FQNEAQ. After removal of 4 bases from V and 7 bases from J, the junction contained 11 bases not matched to a gene. The CDR3 here is CASSSRQGSVVGELFF. In nucleotides, the CDR3 is TGTGCCAGCAGCTCAAGACAGGGGAGCGTGGTCGGGGAGCTGTTTTTT.

The gene calls are TRBV10-3 and TRBJ2-2; tentatively, D is TRBD2 (6 bases). In germline, CDR1 is ENHRY, CDR2 SYGVKD. Between the trimmed V and J ends, which lost 5 bases and 5 bases, there was a span of 12 bases. The CDR3 is 14 amino acids. The CDR3 bases are TGTGCCATCAGTTCCCGGGACTTTACCGGGGAGCTGTTTTTT. Its translation is CAISSRDFTGELFF.

This clone was seen only a few times. In DNA form, the CDR3 reads TGTGCCAGCAGCTTAGAGTTAGGGGGCTGGGGTGAGCAGTTCTTC. Translation: CASSLELGGWGEQFF. The chain carries TRBV11-3 and TRBJ2-1; TRBD1 matches at 7 bases. Trimming cost V 0 bases and J 9 bases; bases outside gene matches: 8. Germline CDR1 reads SGHNT; CDR2 reads YENEEA. This CDR3 contains 15 residues.

The J gene is TRBJ1-5, the V gene TRBV19; D might be TRBD1 (5 bases). Germline CDR1 is LNHDA and CDR2 is SQIVND (reference sequence). Trimming left V 5 bases short and J 1 base short, with 12 bases between. This CDR3 spans 15 amino acids. The DNA of the CDR3 is TGTGCCAGTAGTTTCGGCAGGGACAGCAATCAGCCCCAGCATTTT. Amino acids: CASSFGRDSNQPQHF.

The rearrangement uses TRBV29-1 and TRBJ1-4; no definite D call. Germline V CDR1 and CDR2: SQVTM, ANQGSEA. The CDR3 consists of 12 residues. Between the trimmed V and J ends, which lost 6 bases and 0 bases, there was a span of 5 bases. The CDR3 loop is CSVVATNEKLFF. The CDR3 DNA sequence: TGCAGCGTCGTTGCAACTAATGAAAAACTGTTTTTT.

This rearrangement joins TRBV6-5 to TRBJ1-5, with D hard to call. CDR3 size: 14 residues. Germline values: CDR1 MNHEY, CDR2 SVGAGI. With 5 bases removed from V and 0 bases from J, the gap between germline ends came to 8 bases. CDR3 nucleotide sequence: TGTGCCAGCAGTGGTTCGAATAGCAATCAGCCCCAGCATTTT. It encodes CASSGSNSNQPQHF.

This chain joins TRBV5-6 and TRBJ2-2, with TRBD2 matching over 9 bases. Germline V gene sequence: CDR1 SGHDT, CDR2 YYEEEE. The CDR3 has 18 residues. The V gene end was trimmed by 4 bases and the J gene end by 0 bases; junction bases not matched to a gene: 10. DNA of the CDR3: TGTGCCAGCAGCCTCGGGACTAGCAGCCTCGCGAACACCGGGGAGCTGTTTTTT. Translation: CASSLGTSSLANTGELFF.

As to this clone: One end of the junction is discordant with germline, which a read error may explain. This sequence joins TRBV28 and TRBJ2-5, with D possibly being TRBD1 (6 bases). This CDR3 comprises 13 residues. CDR1 MDHEN and CDR2 SYDVKM come from the germline V gene. The chain's CDR3 is CAGSLGGEETQYF. CDR3 coding DNA: TGTGCCGGCAGTTTAGGGGGAGAAGAGACCCAGTACTTC.

The chain has TRBV10-1 and TRBJ2-2, with 7 bases that match TRBD1. This CDR3 spans 17 amino acids. Germline V CDR1 and CDR2: WNHNN, SYGVQD (reference sequence). Germline trimming cut 2 bases from V and 3 bases from J; bases unmatched to any gene: 9. CDR3 protein: CASSEATGVLDTGELFF. For the CDR3, the DNA is TGCGCCAGCAGTGAGGCAACAGGGGTATTAGACACCGGGGAGCTGTTTTTT.

V is TRBV2 and J is TRBJ2-5; no definite D call. The V and J ends lost 3 bases and 3 bases respectively, with 8 bases between them. CDR1 and CDR2 (germline): SNHLY, FYNNEI. The CDR3 is 13 residues long. CDR3 DNA sequence: TGTGCCAGCAGTGAGGAGTTAAAAGAGACCCAGTACTTC. Protein: CASSEELKETQYF.

In this sample, this clone turned up a few times. The gene calls are TRBV18 and TRBJ2-2; D is undetermined. Germline CDR1 KGHSH, CDR2 LQKENI. The CDR3 sequence is 17 residues long. Deletions cut 0 bases from V and 4 bases from J, with 15 bases between. CDR3 coding DNA: TGTGCCAGCTCACCACCGAATCATGAATCGGGCACCGGGGAGCTGTTTTTT. It codes for CASSPPNHESGTGELFF.

The chain has TRBV2 and TRBJ1-1; weak D call: TRBD1 (6 bases). Trimming shortened V by 1 base and J by 1 base, and 7 bases separated the two germline ends. This CDR3 has 14 amino acids. CDR1 SNHLY and CDR2 FYNNEI come from the germline V gene. This CDR3 is CASSEDRENTEAFF. The CDR3 DNA reads TGTGCCAGCAGTGAAGACAGGGAGAACACTGAAGCTTTCTTT.

The chain has TRBV7-2 and TRBJ1-3; tentatively, D is TRBD1 (5 bases). CDR3 length: 15 amino acids. The germline CDR1 and CDR2 sequences are SGHTA and FQGNSA. V dropped 5 bases and J dropped 5 bases, with 16 bases sitting between them. The CDR3 region is CASSPGGGERNTIYF. As DNA, the CDR3 is TGTGCCAGCAGCCCCGGGGGAGGGGAGAGAAACACCATATATTTT. The full variable domain, rest sourced from reference TRBV7-2 and TRBJ1-3, is GAGVSQSPSNKVTEKGKDVELRCDPISGHTALYWYRQSLGQGLEFLIYFQGNSAPDKSGLPSDRFSAERTGGSVSTLTIQRTQQEDSAVYLCASSPGGGERNTIYFGEGSWLTVV.

The rearrangement links TRBV4-1 to TRBJ2-3; the match to TRBD1 covers 8 bases. This CDR3 has 16 residues. The V segment lost 1 base and the J segment 1 base; nucleotides outside the gene matches: 4. The germline V gene has CDR1 MGHRA and CDR2 YSYEKL. The CDR3: CASSQADRARTDTQYF. Here the CDR3 DNA reads TGCGCCAGCAGCCAAGCGGACAGGGCCCGCACAGATACGCAGTATTTT.

V and J are TRBV19 and TRBJ2-7, with 7 bases aligning to TRBD1. The CDR3 is 13 amino acids. In germline, CDR1 is LNHDA, CDR2 SQIVND (reference sequence). The ends lost 4 bases at V and 6 bases at J; junction bases unmatched: 6. The CDR3 DNA reads as TGTGCCAGTAGTACGTCAGGGGGTCGCGAGCAGTACGTC. Translated, it gives CASSTSGGREQYV.

V is TRBV7-2 and J is TRBJ2-7, with D uncertain. The V gene's germline CDR1 is SGHTA and CDR2 FQGNSA. The CDR3 is 11 amino acids. V was trimmed by 7 bases and J by 0 bases, leaving 4 bases between them. The CDR3 loop reads CASTGSYEQYF. As DNA, the CDR3 is TGTGCCAGCACCGGCTCCTACGAGCAGTACTTC.

V is TRBV19 and J is TRBJ2-4, with TRBD1 matching over 7 bases. The germline gives CDR1 LNHDA, CDR2 SQIVND (reference sequence). J gave up 2 bases and V 3 bases, and 10 bases lay outside the gene matches. CDR3 length: 17 amino acids. DNA for the CDR3: TGTGCCAGTAGTATTGGGACAGACCTCTTAACCAAAAACATTCAGTACTTC. Translating it yields CASSIGTDLLTKNIQYF. Full variable domain (outside the CDR3, taken from reference TRBV19 and TRBJ2-4): DGGITQSPKYLFRKEGQNVTLSCEQNLNHDAMYWYRQDPGQGLRLIYYSQIVNDFQKGDIAEGYSVSREKKESFPLTVTSAQKNPTAFYLCASSIGTDLLTKNIQYFGAGTRLSVL.

Only a few counts were recorded for this clone. The genes are TRBV28 and TRBJ1-5; D is perhaps TRBD1 (5 bases). The CDR3 has 11 residues. Trimming left V 5 bases short and J 6 bases short, with 5 bases between. The germline V gene encodes CDR1 MDHEN and CDR2 SYDVKM. The CDR3: CASSGGQPQHF. The CDR3 nucleotides are TGTGCCAGCAGTGGGGGTCAGCCCCAGCATTTT.